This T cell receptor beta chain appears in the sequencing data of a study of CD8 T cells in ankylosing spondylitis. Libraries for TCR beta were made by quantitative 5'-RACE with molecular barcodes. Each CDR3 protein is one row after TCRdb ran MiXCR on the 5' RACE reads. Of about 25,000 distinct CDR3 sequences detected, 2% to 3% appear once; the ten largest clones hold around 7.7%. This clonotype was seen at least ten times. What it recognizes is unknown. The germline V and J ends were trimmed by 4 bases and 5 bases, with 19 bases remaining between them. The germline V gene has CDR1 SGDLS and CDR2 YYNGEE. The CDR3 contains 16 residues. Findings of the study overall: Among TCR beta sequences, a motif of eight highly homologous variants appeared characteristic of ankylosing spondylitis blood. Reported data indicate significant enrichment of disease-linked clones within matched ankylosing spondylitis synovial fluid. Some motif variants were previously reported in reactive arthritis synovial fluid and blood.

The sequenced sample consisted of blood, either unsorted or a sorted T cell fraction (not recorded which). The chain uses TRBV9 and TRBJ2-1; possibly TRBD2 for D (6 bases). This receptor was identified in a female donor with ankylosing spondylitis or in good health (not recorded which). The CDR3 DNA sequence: TGTGCCAGCAGCCCTGCCTCTGGACTACTCAACAATGAGCAGTTCTTC. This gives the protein CASSPASGLLNNEQFF.